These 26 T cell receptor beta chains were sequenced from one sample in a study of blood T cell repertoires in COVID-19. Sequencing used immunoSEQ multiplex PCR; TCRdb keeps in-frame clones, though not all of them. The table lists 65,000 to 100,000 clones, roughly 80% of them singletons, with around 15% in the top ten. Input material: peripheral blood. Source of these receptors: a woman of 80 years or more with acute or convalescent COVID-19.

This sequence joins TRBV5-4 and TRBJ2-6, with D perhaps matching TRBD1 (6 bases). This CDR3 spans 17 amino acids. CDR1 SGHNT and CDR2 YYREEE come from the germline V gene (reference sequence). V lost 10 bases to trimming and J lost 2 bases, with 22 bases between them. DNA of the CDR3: TGTGCCTGCGCTCGAGGTGGGGGCCGGCCTGGGGCCAACGTCCTGACTTTC. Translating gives CACARGGGRPGANVLTF.

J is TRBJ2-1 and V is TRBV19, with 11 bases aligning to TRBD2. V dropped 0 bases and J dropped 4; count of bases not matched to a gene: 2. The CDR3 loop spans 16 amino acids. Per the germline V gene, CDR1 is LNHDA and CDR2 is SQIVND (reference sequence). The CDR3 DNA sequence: TGTGCCAGTAGTATAGACCGACTAGCGGGGTACAATGAGCAGTTCTTC. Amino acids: CASSIDRLAGYNEQFF.

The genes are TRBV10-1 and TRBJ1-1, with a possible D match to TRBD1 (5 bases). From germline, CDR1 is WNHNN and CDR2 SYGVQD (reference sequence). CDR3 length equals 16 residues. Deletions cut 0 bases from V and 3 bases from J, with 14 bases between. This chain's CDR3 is CASSESVGGSDTEAFF. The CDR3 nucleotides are TGCGCCAGCAGTGAGTCGGTGGGGGGGAGTGACACTGAAGCTTTCTTT.

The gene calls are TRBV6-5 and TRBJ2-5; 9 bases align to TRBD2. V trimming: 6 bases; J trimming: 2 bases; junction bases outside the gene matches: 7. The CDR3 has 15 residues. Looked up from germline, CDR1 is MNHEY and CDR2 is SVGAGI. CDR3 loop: CASRLSGGPQETQYF. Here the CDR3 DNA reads TGTGCCAGCAGATTAAGCGGGGGGCCGCAAGAGACCCAGTACTTC.

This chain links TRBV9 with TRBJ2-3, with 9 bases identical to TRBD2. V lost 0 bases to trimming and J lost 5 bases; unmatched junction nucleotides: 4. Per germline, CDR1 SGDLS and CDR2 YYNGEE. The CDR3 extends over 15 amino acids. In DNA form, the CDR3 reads TGTGCCAGCAGCGTAGCAAGCGGGGGGATAGATACGCAGTATTTT. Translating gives CASSVASGGIDTQYF.

The CDR3 protein is CASRYRTDSISNEQFF. CDR3 DNA sequence: TGTGCCAGCAGATACAGGACAGATTCGATCTCCAATGAGCAGTTCTTC. The chain joins TRBV7-2 to TRBJ2-1; a weak D match, TRBD1 (6 bases). Deletions cut 6 bases from V and 6 bases from J, with 21 bases between. From germline, CDR1 is SGHTA and CDR2 FQGNSA. The CDR3 length is 16 residues.

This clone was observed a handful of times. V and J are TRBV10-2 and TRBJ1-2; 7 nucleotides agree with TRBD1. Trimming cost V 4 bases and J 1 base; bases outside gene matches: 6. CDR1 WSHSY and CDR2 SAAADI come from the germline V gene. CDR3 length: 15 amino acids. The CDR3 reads CASSGARDSNYGYTF. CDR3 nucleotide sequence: TGCGCCAGCAGTGGGGCCCGGGACAGTAACTATGGCTACACCTTC.

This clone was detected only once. CDR3 region: CASSYFTGLYNEQFF. Written as DNA, the CDR3 is TGTGCCAGCAGTTACTTTACAGGGCTCTACAATGAGCAGTTCTTC. The chain couples TRBV6-5 to TRBJ2-1; D is perhaps TRBD1 (6 bases). CDR3 length: 15 residues. The germline V and J ends were trimmed by 1 base and 3 bases, with 10 bases remaining between them. Germline assignment: CDR1 MNHEY and CDR2 SVGAGI.

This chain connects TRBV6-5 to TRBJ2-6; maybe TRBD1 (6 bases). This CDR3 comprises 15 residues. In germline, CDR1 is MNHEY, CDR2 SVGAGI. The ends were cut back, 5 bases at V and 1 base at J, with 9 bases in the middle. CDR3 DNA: TGTGCCAGCAGTAACAGGGTGTCTGGGGCCAACGTCCTGACTTTC. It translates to CASSNRVSGANVLTF.

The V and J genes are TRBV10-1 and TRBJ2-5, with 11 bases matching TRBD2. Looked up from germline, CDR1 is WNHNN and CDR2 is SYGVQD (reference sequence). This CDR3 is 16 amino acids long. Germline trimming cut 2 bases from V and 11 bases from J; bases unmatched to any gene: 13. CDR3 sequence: CASSEALAGGPGAQYF. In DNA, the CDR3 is TGCGCCAGCAGTGAGGCGCTAGCGGGGGGTCCCGGTGCTCAGTACTTC.

The CDR3: CASSFTGNKNDEQYF. The CDR3 DNA reads TGTGCCAGCAGCTTTACAGGGAATAAAAACGACGAGCAGTACTTC. This rearrangement joins TRBV11-1 to TRBJ2-7, with D possibly TRBD1 on 6 matching bases. The ends were cut back, 3 bases at V and 5 bases at J, with 17 bases in the middle. The CDR3 runs 15 residues. Looked up from germline, CDR1 is SGHAT and CDR2 is FQDESV (reference sequence). Supplemented by reference TRBV11-1 and TRBJ2-7, the full variable domain reads EAEVAQSPRYKITEKSQAVAFWCDPISGHATLYWYRQILGQGPELLVQFQDESVVDDSQLPKDRFSAERLKGVDSTLKIQPAELGDSAMYLCASSFTGNKNDEQYFGPGTRLTVT.

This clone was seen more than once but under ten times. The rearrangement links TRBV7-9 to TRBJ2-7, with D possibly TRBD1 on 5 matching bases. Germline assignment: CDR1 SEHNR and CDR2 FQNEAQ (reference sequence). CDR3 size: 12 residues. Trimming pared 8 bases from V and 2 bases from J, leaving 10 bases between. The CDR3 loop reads CASQGVTYEQYF. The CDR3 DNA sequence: TGTGCCAGCCAAGGGGTTACCTACGAGCAGTACTTC. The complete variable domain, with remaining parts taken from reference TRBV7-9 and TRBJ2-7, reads DTGVSQNPRHKITKRGQNVTFRCDPISEHNRLYWYRQTLGQGPEFLTYFQNEAQLEKSRLLSDRFSAERPKGSFSTLEIQRTEQGDSAMYLCASQGVTYEQYFGPGTRLTVT.

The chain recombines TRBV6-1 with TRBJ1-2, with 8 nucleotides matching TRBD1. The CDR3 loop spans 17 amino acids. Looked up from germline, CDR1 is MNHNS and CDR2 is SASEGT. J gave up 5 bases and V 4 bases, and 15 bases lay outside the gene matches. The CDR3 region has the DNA TGTGCCAGCAGTGCAACCCCCCCAGGGGGCGTGGGATATGGCTACACCTTC. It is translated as CASSATPPGGVGYGYTF.

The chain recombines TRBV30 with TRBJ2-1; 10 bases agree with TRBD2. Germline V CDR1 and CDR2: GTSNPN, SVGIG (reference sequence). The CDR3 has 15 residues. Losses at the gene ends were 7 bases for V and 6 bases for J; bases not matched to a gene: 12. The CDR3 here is CAFFTSGVSGNEQFF. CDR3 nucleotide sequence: TGTGCCTTCTTTACTAGCGGGGTCTCTGGCAATGAGCAGTTCTTC. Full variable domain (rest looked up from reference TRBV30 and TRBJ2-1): SQTIHQWPATLVQPVGSPLSLECTVEGTSNPNLYWYRQAAGRGLQLLFYSVGIGQISSEVPQNLSASRPQDRQFILSSKKLLLSDSGFYLCAFFTSGVSGNEQFFGPGTRLTVL.

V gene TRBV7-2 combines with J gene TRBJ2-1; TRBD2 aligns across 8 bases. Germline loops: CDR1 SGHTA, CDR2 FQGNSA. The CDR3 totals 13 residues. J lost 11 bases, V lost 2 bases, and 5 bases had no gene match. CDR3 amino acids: CASSLRLAGQQFF. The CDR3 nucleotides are TGTGCCAGCAGCTTACGGCTAGCGGGCCAGCAGTTCTTC.

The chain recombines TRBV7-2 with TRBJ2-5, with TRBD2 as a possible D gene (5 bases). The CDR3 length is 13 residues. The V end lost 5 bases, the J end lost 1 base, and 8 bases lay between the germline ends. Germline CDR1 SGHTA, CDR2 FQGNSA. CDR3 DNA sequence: TGTGCCAGCAGCCGGGGATTCCAAGAGACCCAGTACTTC. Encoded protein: CASSRGFQETQYF. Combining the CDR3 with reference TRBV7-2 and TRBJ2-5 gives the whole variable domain GAGVSQSPSNKVTEKGKDVELRCDPISGHTALYWYRQSLGQGLEFLIYFQGNSAPDKSGLPSDRFSAERTGGSVSTLTIQRTQQEDSAVYLCASSRGFQETQYFGPGTRLLVL.

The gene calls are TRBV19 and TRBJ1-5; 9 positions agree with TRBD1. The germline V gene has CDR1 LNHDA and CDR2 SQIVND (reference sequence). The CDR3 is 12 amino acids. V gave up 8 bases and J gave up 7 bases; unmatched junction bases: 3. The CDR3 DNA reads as TGTGCCAGTGGGGGACAGGGCCAGCCCCAGCATTTT. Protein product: CASGGQGQPQHF. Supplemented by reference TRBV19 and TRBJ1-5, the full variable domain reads DGGITQSPKYLFRKEGQNVTLSCEQNLNHDAMYWYRQDPGQGLRLIYYSQIVNDFQKGDIAEGYSVSREKKESFPLTVTSAQKNPTAFYLCASGGQGQPQHFGDGTRLSIL.

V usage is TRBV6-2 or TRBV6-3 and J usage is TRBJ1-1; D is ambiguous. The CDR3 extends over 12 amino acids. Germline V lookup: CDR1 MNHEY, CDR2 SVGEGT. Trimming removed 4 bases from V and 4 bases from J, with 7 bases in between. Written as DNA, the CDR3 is TGTGCCAGCAGTTTTGGAGTCACTGAAGCTTTCTTT. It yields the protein CASSFGVTEAFF.

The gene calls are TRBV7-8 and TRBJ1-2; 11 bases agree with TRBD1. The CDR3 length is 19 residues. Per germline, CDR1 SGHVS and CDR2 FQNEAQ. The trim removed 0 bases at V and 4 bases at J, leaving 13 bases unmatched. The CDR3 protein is CASSLASQGQGGPSYGYTF. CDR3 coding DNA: TGTGCCAGCAGCTTAGCGTCCCAGGGACAGGGGGGCCCCTCCTATGGCTACACCTTC.

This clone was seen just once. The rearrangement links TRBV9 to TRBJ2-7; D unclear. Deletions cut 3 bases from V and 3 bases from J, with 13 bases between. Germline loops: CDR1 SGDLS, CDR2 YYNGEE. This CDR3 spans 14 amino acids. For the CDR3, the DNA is TGTGCCAGCAGCGGATTGGGCAGAAGCTACGAGCAGTACTTC. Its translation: CASSGLGRSYEQYF. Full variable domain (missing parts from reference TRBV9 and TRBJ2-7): DSGVTQTPKHLITATGQRVTLRCSPRSGDLSVYWYQQSLDQGLQFLIQYYNGEERAKGNILERFSAQQFPDLHSELNLSSLELGDSALYFCASSGLGRSYEQYFGPGTRLTVT.

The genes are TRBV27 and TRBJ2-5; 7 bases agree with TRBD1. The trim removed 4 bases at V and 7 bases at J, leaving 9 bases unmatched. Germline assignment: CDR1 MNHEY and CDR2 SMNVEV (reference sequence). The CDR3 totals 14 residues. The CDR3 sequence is CASSSWTGLATQYF. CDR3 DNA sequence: TGTGCCAGCAGTTCCTGGACAGGTTTGGCGACCCAGTACTTC.

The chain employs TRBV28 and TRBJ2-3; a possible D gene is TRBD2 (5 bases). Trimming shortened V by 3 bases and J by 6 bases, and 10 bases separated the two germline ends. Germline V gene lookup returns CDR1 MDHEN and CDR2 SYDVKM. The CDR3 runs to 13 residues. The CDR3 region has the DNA TGTGCCAGCAGTTTGCGGGCCCCGGATACGCAGTATTTT. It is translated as CASSLRAPDTQYF.

CDR3 in DNA: TGTGCCAGCAGTTCTGGGGACAGGGGAGCCTATGGCTACACCTTC. Amino acid sequence: CASSSGDRGAYGYTF. V and J are TRBV28 and TRBJ1-2; TRBD1 matches at 10 bases. The length of the CDR3 is 15 residues. Germline V gene sequence: CDR1 MDHEN, CDR2 SYDVKM. After removal of 4 bases from V and 4 bases from J, the junction contained 6 bases not matched to a gene.

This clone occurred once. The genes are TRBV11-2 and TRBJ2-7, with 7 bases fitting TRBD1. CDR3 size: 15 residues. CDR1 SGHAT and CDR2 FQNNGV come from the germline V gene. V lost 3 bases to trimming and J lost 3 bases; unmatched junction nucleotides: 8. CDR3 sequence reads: CASSLVSAGGYEQYF. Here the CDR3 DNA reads TGTGCCAGCAGCTTGGTATCGGCAGGGGGCTACGAGCAGTACTTC. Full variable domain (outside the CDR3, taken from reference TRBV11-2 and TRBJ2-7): EAGVAQSPRYKIIEKRQSVAFWCNPISGHATLYWYQQILGQGPKLLIQFQNNGVVDDSQLPKDRFSAERLKGVDSTLKIQPAKLEDSAVYLCASSLVSAGGYEQYFGPGTRLTVT.

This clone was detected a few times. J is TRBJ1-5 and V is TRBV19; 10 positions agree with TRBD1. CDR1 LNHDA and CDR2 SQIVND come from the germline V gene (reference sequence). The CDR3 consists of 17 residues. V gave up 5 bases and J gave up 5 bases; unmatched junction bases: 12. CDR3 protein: CASSHDRGREGDQPQHF. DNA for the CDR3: TGTGCCAGTAGTCACGACAGGGGGCGAGAAGGGGATCAGCCCCAGCATTTT.

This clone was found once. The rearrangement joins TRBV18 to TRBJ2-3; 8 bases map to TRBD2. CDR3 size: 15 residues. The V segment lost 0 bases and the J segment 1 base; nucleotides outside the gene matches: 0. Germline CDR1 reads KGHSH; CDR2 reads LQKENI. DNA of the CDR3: TGTGCCAGCTCACCACCTAGCGGGGGCACAGATACGCAGTATTTT. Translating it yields CASSPPSGGTDTQYF.